This entry lists 30 T cell receptor beta chains sequenced from one sample in a study of beta chain features in type 1 diabetes. Expressed TCRB transcripts were sequenced because the entire RNA isolate underwent reverse transcription. The repertoire was sequenced with immunoSEQ multiplex PCR; TCRdb's copy has only in-frame clones and lacks some. The data contain approximately 250,000 clones, 13% to 15% of them seen just once; the ten biggest clones take up more than 0.025%. The sequencing input was naive CD4+ T cells from blood. The receptors were gathered from a woman aged 40 to 50 in good health.

This clone appeared a single time. This chain connects TRBV7-6 to TRBJ1-2; the D is unclear. Trimming stripped 5 bases from V and 7 bases from J, with 14 bases between. This CDR3 has 13 residues. CDR1 and CDR2 from the germline V gene are SGHVS and FNYEAQ. CDR3 DNA: TGTGCCAGCAGCCCCGGGTTGACGCGTGGCTACACCTTC. It encodes CASSPGLTRGYTF.

This clone was seen a few times. The genes are TRBV6-6 and TRBJ1-1; perhaps TRBD1 as D (6 bases). Germline V gene lookup returns CDR1 MNHNY and CDR2 SVGAGI (reference sequence). The V gene lost 0 bases and the J gene lost 4 bases, with 9 bases spanning the gap. The CDR3 consists of 14 residues. CDR3 sequence reads: CASSYSRGGTEAFF. CDR3 nucleotide sequence: TGTGCCAGCAGTTACTCGAGGGGGGGCACTGAAGCTTTCTTT.

This clone was seen more than once but under ten times. The V call is TRBV7-9, the J call TRBJ1-1, with TRBD1 matching 7 bases. Per the germline V gene, CDR1 is SEHNR and CDR2 is FQNEAQ (reference sequence). This CDR3 is built from 14 residues. The junction had 4 bases not matched to a gene; V was cut back by 1 base and J by 5 bases. The CDR3 region is CASSLEQGRTEAFF. CDR3 bases: TGTGCCAGCAGCTTAGAACAGGGGAGGACTGAAGCTTTCTTT.

J is TRBJ1-4 and V is TRBV9, with D possibly matching TRBD1 (6 bases). CDR1 and CDR2 from the germline V gene are SGDLS and YYNGEE. This CDR3 is 12 amino acids long. Trimming shortened V by 7 bases and J by 8 bases, and 12 bases separated the two germline ends. The CDR3 bases are TGTGCCAGCTCAGGGGCAGACGAAAAACTGTTTTTT. Amino acid sequence: CASSGADEKLFF.

This clone was picked up a small number of times. The chain couples TRBV9 to TRBJ2-2, with 7 bases aligning to TRBD2. The ends lost 3 bases at V and 6 bases at J; junction bases unmatched: 8. Germline values: CDR1 SGDLS, CDR2 YYNGEE. This CDR3 has 15 residues. The CDR3 DNA follows: TGTGCCAGCAGCGCGGGGGGAAGGGGCGCCGGGGAGCTGTTTTTT. Translating gives CASSAGGRGAGELFF.

This clone was seen only a few times. The V gene is TRBV7-9, the J gene TRBJ2-3; a weak D match, TRBD2 (6 bases). The CDR3 consists of 14 residues. Germline CDR1 is SEHNR and CDR2 is FQNEAQ (reference sequence). The V and J ends lost 1 base and 2 bases respectively, with 7 bases between them. The CDR3 loop is CASSLGGDTDTQYF. The CDR3 nucleotides are TGTGCCAGCAGCTTAGGGGGGGACACAGATACGCAGTATTTT.

This clone was detected only a few times. V is TRBV4-2 and J is TRBJ2-1, with TRBD2 identical over 8 bases. The germline CDR1 and CDR2 sequences are LGHNA and YNFKEQ. Losses at the gene ends were 0 bases for V and 0 bases for J; bases not matched to a gene: 10. The CDR3 covers 19 residues. In DNA form, the CDR3 reads TGTGCCAGCAGCCAAGATCCCGCGGGGGGCCTTCTCTCCTACAATGAGCAGTTCTTC. This encodes CASSQDPAGGLLSYNEQFF.

The gene calls are TRBV2 and TRBJ2-3; tentative D call: TRBD2 (6 bases). In germline, CDR1 is SNHLY, CDR2 FYNNEI. The germline V and J ends were trimmed by 10 bases and 1 base, with 15 bases remaining between them. The CDR3 is 14 amino acids. As DNA, the CDR3 is TGTGCCACCAACAAGGGACTTGGCACAGATACGCAGTATTTT. Amino acids: CATNKGLGTDTQYF.

This chain connects TRBV5-6 to TRBJ1-5; 9 positions agree with TRBD1. The junction had 3 bases not matched to a gene; V was cut back by 0 bases and J by 2 bases. CDR1 and CDR2 (germline): SGHDT, YYEEEE. The CDR3 is 16 amino acids. CDR3 coding DNA: TGTGCCAGCAGCTTGGGGACAGGGGACGGCAATCAGCCCCAGCATTTT. This encodes CASSLGTGDGNQPQHF. Filled out from reference TRBV5-6 and TRBJ1-5, the complete variable domain reads DAGVTQSPTHLIKTRGQQVTLRCSPKSGHDTVSWYQQALGQGPQFIFQYYEEEERQRGNFPDRFSGHQFPNYSSELNVNALLLGDSALYLCASSLGTGDGNQPQHFGDGTRLSIL.

The V gene is TRBV5-4, the J gene TRBJ2-3; 8 bases fit TRBD1. V gave up 3 bases and J gave up 0 bases; unmatched junction bases: 9. Germline-derived CDR1 and CDR2 are SGHNT and YYREEE (reference sequence). This CDR3 spans 17 amino acids. CDR3 sequence (DNA): TGTGCCAGCAGCTATCTCCAGGGGGCGCGAAGCACAGATACGCAGTATTTT. It is translated as CASSYLQGARSTDTQYF.

This clone was counted between two and nine times. The genes are TRBV2 and TRBJ2-5; TRBD2 might be the D (5 bases). The CDR3 has 13 residues. Germline assignment: CDR1 SNHLY and CDR2 FYNNEI. The V end lost 5 bases, the J end lost 7 bases, and 14 bases lay between the germline ends. The CDR3 nucleotides read TGTGCCAGCAGTCCTGACTATTCTGGGACCCAGTACTTC. This translates into CASSPDYSGTQYF. The whole variable domain, filled in from reference TRBV2 and TRBJ2-5, reads EPEVTQTPSHQVTQMGQEVILRCVPISNHLYFYWYRQILGQKVEFLVSFYNNEISEKSEIFDDQFSVERPDGSNFTLKIRSTKLEDSAMYFCASSPDYSGTQYFGPGTRLLVL.

This clone came up a few times. The rearrangement uses TRBV5-1 and TRBJ2-3; 9 nucleotides agree with TRBD2. The CDR3 totals 16 residues. V shed 4 bases and J 2 bases; nucleotides not matched to a gene: 8. Germline V lookup: CDR1 SGHRS, CDR2 YFSETQ. The CDR3 DNA reads TGCGCCAGCAGCCCCTTTAGCGGGGGATCCACAGATACGCAGTATTTT. Its protein is CASSPFSGGSTDTQYF.

This clone was found a few times. This rearrangement joins TRBV14 to TRBJ2-7, with D perhaps TRBD2 (6 bases). The V gene lost 6 bases and the J gene lost 6 bases, with 15 bases spanning the gap. The CDR3 extends over 13 amino acids. CDR1 SGHDN and CDR2 FVKESK come from the germline V gene. As DNA, the CDR3 is TGTGCCAGCAGACAAACCAGGGAGGCCGAGCAGTACTTC. Its translation is CASRQTREAEQYF.

This clone was recorded a few times. This sequence joins TRBV6-6 and TRBJ1-1; D perhaps matches TRBD1 (5 bases). V gave up 2 bases and J gave up 1 base, with 8 bases separating them. Germline CDR1 reads MNHNY; CDR2 reads SVGAGI (reference sequence). There are 14 residues in the CDR3. The DNA of the CDR3 is TGTGCCAGCAGTTACGGCGGACAGAACACTGAAGCTTTCTTT. Translation gives CASSYGGQNTEAFF.

This clone was seen a handful of times. V and J are TRBV2 and TRBJ1-5; possible D gene TRBD1, 5 bases. Trimming removed 8 bases from V and 5 bases from J, with 13 bases in between. CDR1 SNHLY and CDR2 FYNNEI come from the germline V gene. The CDR3 is 13 residues long. The CDR3 DNA reads TGTGCCAGCGGGGGGGGGATTTATCAGCCCCAGCATTTT. Translation gives CASGGGIYQPQHF. Looking up the rest from reference TRBV2 and TRBJ1-5 gives the full variable domain: EPEVTQTPSHQVTQMGQEVILRCVPISNHLYFYWYRQILGQKVEFLVSFYNNEISEKSEIFDDQFSVERPDGSNFTLKIRSTKLEDSAMYFCASGGGIYQPQHFGDGTRLSIL.

This clone has at least ten counts. The chain employs TRBV29-1 and TRBJ1-1; 8 nucleotides align to TRBD1. In germline, CDR1 is SQVTM, CDR2 ANQGSEA. V lost 5 bases and J lost 8; bases outside the gene matches: 4. The CDR3 is made up of 11 amino acids. Here the CDR3 DNA reads TGCAGCGTTCCTGGACAGGGCGAAGCTTTCTTT. Its protein is CSVPGQGEAFF.

CDR3 coding DNA: TGCGCCAGCAGCTTGGCCCAGGGGGGATACAATGAGCAGTTCTTC. Its translation is CASSLAQGGYNEQFF. This chain uses TRBV5-1 with TRBJ2-1; weak D call: TRBD1 (7 bases). The V and J ends lost 0 bases and 4 bases respectively, with 11 bases between them. The CDR3 extends over 15 amino acids. Germline V lookup: CDR1 SGHRS, CDR2 YFSETQ.

In its sample, this clone was seen a few times. The chain is built from TRBV5-1 and TRBJ2-2; 7 nucleotides match TRBD2. CDR1 and CDR2 (germline): SGHRS, YFSETQ. The CDR3 contains 16 residues. With V trimmed by 2 bases and J by 7 bases, 11 bases remained unmatched. CDR3 region: CASSFRLAGDGGELFF. DNA of the CDR3: TGCGCCAGCAGCTTTCGACTAGCTGGGGATGGCGGGGAGCTGTTTTTT.

This chain joins TRBV7-2 and TRBJ1-5; D is unclear. This CDR3 is 18 amino acids long. The germline V gene encodes CDR1 SGHTA and CDR2 FQGNSA. Trimming left V 5 bases short and J 4 bases short, with 24 bases between. DNA for the CDR3: TGTGCCAGCAGCCCCCAGGCGTTGGGCCACGGCAAAAATCAGCCCCAGCATTTT. Amino acid sequence: CASSPQALGHGKNQPQHF.

The chain employs TRBV5-1 and TRBJ2-7, with 9 bases lining up with TRBD2. Germline V gene lookup returns CDR1 SGHRS and CDR2 YFSETQ. The CDR3 is 15 amino acids. Germline trimming cut 1 base from V and 2 bases from J; bases unmatched to any gene: 4. CDR3 in amino acids: CASSLPLAGTYEQYF. In nucleotides, the CDR3 is TGCGCCAGCAGCTTGCCCCTAGCGGGAACCTACGAGCAGTACTTC.

The genes are TRBV19 and TRBJ1-2, with 8 bases that match TRBD1. The CDR3 totals 16 residues. V shed 3 bases and J 5 bases; nucleotides not matched to a gene: 11. The germline V gene has CDR1 LNHDA and CDR2 SQIVND (reference sequence). DNA of the CDR3: TGTGCCAGTAGTATCAGAAATCGGGACAGGAGATATGGCTACACCTTC. Its protein product is CASSIRNRDRRYGYTF.

The table lists this clone with a few counts. The chain combines TRBV29-1 with TRBJ1-1; 8 bases are a match to TRBD1. Trimming cost V 3 bases and J 2 bases; bases outside gene matches: 8. CDR1 and CDR2 (germline): SQVTM, ANQGSEA. The CDR3 loop spans 15 amino acids. CDR3 loop: CSVDGGQGTNTEAFF. CDR3 coding DNA: TGCAGCGTTGACGGAGGACAGGGAACAAACACTGAAGCTTTCTTT.

CDR3 in amino acids: CASSSDRYSNQPQHF. CDR3 sequence (DNA): TGTGCCAGCAGCTCGGACAGATATAGCAATCAGCCCCAGCATTTT. The rearrangement links TRBV6-5 to TRBJ1-5, with TRBD1 as a possible D gene (6 bases). CDR3 length equals 15 residues. Trimming shortened V by 6 bases and J by 0 bases, and 12 bases separated the two germline ends. Germline values: CDR1 MNHEY, CDR2 SVGAGI.

CDR3 sequence (DNA): TGTGCCAGCAGCGCAGGGTACTCTGGAAACACCATATATTTT. Translation: CASSAGYSGNTIYF. This rearrangement joins TRBV9 to TRBJ1-3, with TRBD1 as a possible D gene (5 bases). V was cut by 3 bases and J by 0 bases, with 7 bases left in between. Germline CDR1 is SGDLS and CDR2 is YYNGEE. The length of the CDR3 is 14 residues.

This clone was picked up a small number of times. The chain couples TRBV19 to TRBJ2-1; 8 positions match TRBD1. This CDR3 spans 15 amino acids. V shed 4 bases, J shed 1 base, and the junction held 3 bases outside the gene matches. Germline V gene sequence: CDR1 LNHDA, CDR2 SQIVND (reference sequence). The CDR3, as DNA: TGTGCCAGTAGTAGACAGGGGAATTCCTACAATGAGCAGTTCTTC. This encodes CASSRQGNSYNEQFF.

The rearrangement links TRBV29-1 to TRBJ1-1; TRBD1 matches 11 bases. The CDR3 runs 14 residues. Trimming at V came to 3 bases and at J to 6 bases, leaving 6 bases not matched to a gene. Germline assignment: CDR1 SQVTM and CDR2 ANQGSEA. The chain's CDR3 is CSVDNWTGGPEAFF. The CDR3 coding sequence is TGCAGCGTTGATAATTGGACAGGGGGCCCTGAAGCTTTCTTT.

This clone was counted only a few times. The chain links TRBV12-5 to TRBJ1-4, with D possibly TRBD1 on 5 matching bases. Trimming removed 7 bases at V and 7 bases at J, with 7 bases between. There are 11 residues in the CDR3. Germline V gives CDR1 LGHNT, CDR2 FRNRAP. The CDR3 spells CASARGEKLFF. The CDR3 DNA reads as TGTGCTAGTGCTAGGGGTGAAAAACTGTTTTTT.

CDR3 sequence (DNA): TGTGCCATCAGAATTAGCGGGGGAAACACAGATACGCAGTATTTT. This gives the protein CAIRISGGNTDTQYF. The chain joins TRBV10-3 to TRBJ2-3, with 9 bases lining up with TRBD2. This CDR3 is 15 amino acids long. J gave up 2 bases and V 6 bases, and 6 bases lay outside the gene matches. Germline V gene lookup returns CDR1 ENHRY and CDR2 SYGVKD.

The table lists this clone with a few counts. The chain recombines TRBV5-1 with TRBJ2-5, with D tentatively TRBD1 (6 bases). Germline V lookup: CDR1 SGHRS, CDR2 YFSETQ. The CDR3 sequence is 17 residues long. V lost 0 bases and J lost 5, with 20 bases in between. The CDR3 bases are TGCGCCAGCAGCTTGGCGGGGAATACGGTCAGGGGTGAGACCCAGTACTTC. Translation gives CASSLAGNTVRGETQYF.

This clone was observed a few times. This sequence joins TRBV7-2 and TRBJ2-1, with a weak D call TRBD2 (6 bases). Per the germline V gene, CDR1 is SGHTA and CDR2 is FQGNSA. V was pared by 2 bases and J by 2 bases, with 10 bases between. This CDR3 contains 15 residues. CDR3 residues: CASSLISGPYNEQFF. The CDR3 bases are TGTGCCAGCAGCTTAATTAGCGGCCCCTACAATGAGCAGTTCTTC.